The 27 T cell receptor beta chains listed next were all sequenced from one sample in a study of blood T cell repertoires in COVID-19. Using immunoSEQ multiplex PCR, the repertoire was profiled, and TCRdb retains in-frame clones only, with some absent. This sample has about 200,000 clones, with roughly 83% found just once. Sequencing used peripheral blood. These receptors were collected from a woman aged 40 to 49 with COVID-19, enrolled during active disease.

The chain uses TRBV5-4 and TRBJ2-5, with 8 bases fitting TRBD2. CDR1 and CDR2 (germline): SGHNT, YYREEE (reference sequence). CDR3 length: 14 amino acids. The junction had 3 bases not matched to a gene; V was cut back by 4 bases and J by 1 base. CDR3 nucleotide sequence: TGTGCCAGCAGCCCCGGGACTAGCCAAGAGACCCAGTACTTC. It specifies CASSPGTSQETQYF.

V usage is TRBV21-1 and J usage is TRBJ1-1; the DNA was not compared with TRBD1, the D call given in the table. TRBV21-1 is a documented pseudogene. This CDR3 spans 20 amino acids. The CDR3 loop reads CASSKKEETGGLPGDTEAFF. The CDR3, as DNA: TGTGCCAGCAGCAAAAAGGAGGAGACAGGGGGGCTTCCCGGCGACACTGAAGCTTTCTTT.

V usage is TRBV5-5 and J usage is TRBJ2-7; 7 bases are shared with TRBD1. Trimming cost V 4 bases and J 3 bases; bases outside gene matches: 10. Germline V gene lookup returns CDR1 SGHKS and CDR2 YYEKEE (reference sequence). This CDR3 comprises 15 residues. CDR3: CASSRDGTVFYEQYF. In nucleotides, the CDR3 is TGTGCCAGCAGCCGAGACGGGACAGTTTTCTACGAGCAGTACTTC.

The V call is TRBV2, the J call TRBJ1-2, with 9 bases fitting TRBD1. There are 13 residues in the CDR3. Germline values: CDR1 SNHLY, CDR2 FYNNEI. V lost 6 bases to trimming and J lost 6 bases; unmatched junction nucleotides: 5. The CDR3 spells CASRGTGRHGYTF. CDR3 bases: TGTGCCAGCAGGGGGACAGGGAGACATGGCTACACCTTC.

The chain recombines TRBV6-5 with TRBJ2-5; 7 positions match TRBD1. The junction had 4 bases not matched to a gene; V was cut back by 7 bases and J by 8 bases. This CDR3 has 11 amino acids. Per the germline V gene, CDR1 is MNHEY and CDR2 is SVGAGI. The CDR3 loop reads CASTRGRTQYF. Written as DNA, the CDR3 is TGTGCCAGCACGAGGGGGCGAACCCAGTACTTC.

The V and J genes are TRBV6-5 and TRBJ1-2; 7 bases are a match to TRBD1. The CDR3 is 14 residues long. Germline assignment: CDR1 MNHEY and CDR2 SVGAGI. J gave up 4 bases and V 0 bases, and 2 bases lay outside the gene matches. DNA of the CDR3: TGTGCCAGCAGTTACTCGCAGGGGGGCTATGGCTACACCTTC. Translation gives CASSYSQGGYGYTF.

This clone was found once. The chain uses TRBV18 and TRBJ1-2, with 8 bases fitting TRBD1. CDR3 length equals 15 residues. The germline V gene has CDR1 KGHSH and CDR2 LQKENI. J gave up 4 bases and V 3 bases, and 7 bases lay outside the gene matches. CDR3 sequence: CASSPGTGDLYGYTF. The DNA of the CDR3 is TGTGCCAGCTCACCGGGGACAGGCGACCTCTATGGCTACACCTTC.

This rearrangement joins TRBV12-3 or TRBV12-4 to TRBJ1-5; weak D call: TRBD1 (6 bases). Trimming took 7 bases from V and 7 from J, leaving 14 bases between them. The CDR3 runs to 13 residues. For the CDR3, the DNA is TGTGCCAGCACCTTGGGGGGGGCGCAGCCCCAGCATTTT. It translates to CASTLGGAQPQHF.

The chain's CDR3 is CASSLDRGGGNQPQHF. CDR3 bases: TGTGCCAGCAGCCTCGACAGGGGGGGTGGCAATCAGCCCCAGCATTTT. The V call is TRBV7-6, the J call TRBJ1-5, with 9 bases lining up with TRBD1. From germline, CDR1 is SGHVS and CDR2 FNYEAQ. V lost 5 bases, J lost 2 bases, and 7 bases stayed unmatched. The length of the CDR3 is 16 residues.

The table lists this clone with a count of one. The V and J genes are TRBV20-1 and TRBJ2-5, with D tentatively TRBD1 (5 bases). This CDR3 contains 14 residues. In germline, CDR1 is DFQATT, CDR2 SNEGSKA (reference sequence). Trimming shortened V by 3 bases and J by 3 bases, and 14 bases separated the two germline ends. The CDR3 region has the DNA TGCAGTGCTAGTAGGGGCCACCCCAAAGAGACCCAGTACTTC. This translates into CSASRGHPKETQYF.

The chain joins TRBV25-1 to TRBJ2-4; TRBD1 agrees at 12 bases. The length of the CDR3 is 16 residues. Germline trimming cut 6 bases from V and 7 bases from J; bases unmatched to any gene: 10. The germline V gene has CDR1 MGHDK and CDR2 SYGVNS. The DNA of the CDR3 is TGTGCCAGCAGCCCCTCCGGGACAGGGGGCCAGAACATTCAGTACTTC. It specifies CASSPSGTGGQNIQYF. Full variable domain (remainder filled in from reference TRBV25-1 and TRBJ2-4): EADIYQTPRYLVIGTGKKITLECSQTMGHDKMYWYQQDPGMELHLIHYSYGVNSTEKGDLSSESTVSRIRTEHFPLTLESARPSHTSQYLCASSPSGTGGQNIQYFGAGTRLSVL.

The chain recombines TRBV5-1 with TRBJ2-1; 12 bases align to TRBD2. CDR3 length equals 15 residues. The J segment lost 8 bases and the V segment lost 3 bases, leaving 6 bases of the junction unmatched. The germline CDR1 and CDR2 sequences are SGHRS and YFSETQ. CDR3 region: CASSWTSGEGDEQFF. CDR3 sequence (DNA): TGCGCCAGCAGCTGGACTAGCGGGGAGGGGGATGAGCAGTTCTTC.

This clone turned up a few times. The chain has TRBV27 and TRBJ1-2; perhaps TRBD1 as D (6 bases). Per germline, CDR1 MNHEY and CDR2 SMNVEV (reference sequence). V was cut by 5 bases and J by 8 bases, with 18 bases left in between. The CDR3 consists of 14 residues. DNA for the CDR3: TGTGCCAGCAGTGGAGGGGGGGAGGTAAGCGGCTACACCTTC. It encodes CASSGGGEVSGYTF.

V gene TRBV10-2 combines with J gene TRBJ1-2, with D perhaps TRBD1 (6 bases). Germline V gene sequence: CDR1 WSHSY, CDR2 SAAADI. The CDR3 covers 13 residues. Trimming pared 3 bases from V and 6 bases from J, leaving 11 bases between. The CDR3 loop reads CASSDEQGNGYTF. The DNA for the CDR3 is TGCGCCAGCAGTGACGAGCAGGGGAATGGCTACACCTTC.

V gene TRBV9 combines with J gene TRBJ1-1, with 8 positions matching TRBD1. The V and J ends lost 4 bases and 11 bases, in that order; junction bases with no gene match: 4. Germline V CDR1 and CDR2: SGDLS, YYNGEE. This CDR3 region has 11 residues. CDR3 DNA sequence: TGTGCCAGCAGCCCTCGGGACAGGGCTTTCTTT. Translated: CASSPRDRAFF.

The V gene is TRBV27, the J gene TRBJ1-1; D is unresolved. Trimming removed 5 bases at V and 4 bases at J, with 14 bases between. Germline CDR1 and CDR2: MNHEY and SMNVEV (reference sequence). The CDR3 is made up of 14 amino acids. In DNA, the CDR3 is TGTGCCAGCAGTCCCAGACCGGAGAGCACTGAAGCTTTCTTT. Translated: CASSPRPESTEAFF.

The chain carries TRBV5-1 and TRBJ1-3; unclear D gene. Germline CDR1 and CDR2: SGHRS and YFSETQ. CDR3 length: 14 amino acids. V dropped 0 bases and J dropped 4 bases, with 8 bases sitting between them. CDR3 sequence: CASSLAGAGNTIYF. The CDR3, as DNA: TGCGCCAGCAGCTTGGCGGGTGCAGGAAACACCATATATTTT. The full variable domain, with the rest looked up from reference TRBV5-1 and TRBJ1-3, is KAGVTQTPRYLIKTRGQQVTLSCSPISGHRSVSWYQQTPGQGLQFLFEYFSETQRNKGNFPGRFSGRQFSNSRSEMNVSTLELGDSALYLCASSLAGAGNTIYFGEGSWLTVV.

The chain carries TRBV9 and TRBJ2-5; perhaps TRBD2 as D (5 bases). This CDR3 is built from 13 residues. Trimming left V 4 bases short and J 5 bases short, with 12 bases between. The V gene's germline CDR1 is SGDLS and CDR2 YYNGEE. CDR3 in DNA: TGTGCCAGCAGCAAGAGGGCGGCGGAGACCCAGTACTTC. Protein sequence: CASSKRAAETQYF. Based on the CDR3 plus reference TRBV9 and TRBJ2-5, the full variable domain is DSGVTQTPKHLITATGQRVTLRCSPRSGDLSVYWYQQSLDQGLQFLIQYYNGEERAKGNILERFSAQQFPDLHSELNLSSLELGDSALYFCASSKRAAETQYFGPGTRLLVL.

The chain employs TRBV6-5 and TRBJ2-1, with D possibly being TRBD1 (5 bases). V lost 2 bases and J lost 8, with 13 bases in between. CDR3 length: 14 amino acids. Germline V lookup: CDR1 MNHEY, CDR2 SVGAGI. The CDR3 sequence is CASSYGPEGDEQFF. DNA for the CDR3: TGTGCCAGCAGTTACGGGCCTGAAGGGGATGAGCAGTTCTTC.

The rearrangement uses TRBV29-1 and TRBJ1-2; a weak D match, TRBD1 (5 bases). V was trimmed by 5 bases and J by 6 bases, leaving 10 bases between them. The CDR3 has 11 residues. Per the germline V gene, CDR1 is SQVTM and CDR2 is ANQGSEA. DNA of the CDR3: TGCAGCGTTCAGGGTCTAGATGGCTACACCTTC. Its translation is CSVQGLDGYTF.

V usage is TRBV25-1 and J usage is TRBJ2-2; D gene unclear. This CDR3 is 12 amino acids long. Per germline, CDR1 MGHDK and CDR2 SYGVNS. With 11 bases removed from V and 4 bases from J, the gap between germline ends came to 11 bases. DNA for the CDR3: TGTGCCGCCGCGGTGGGCACCGGGGAGCTGTTTTTT. Translated: CAAAVGTGELFF.

This clone has only a few counts. The chain is built from TRBV14 and TRBJ1-2; D unclear. The ends were cut back, 5 bases at V and 4 bases at J, with 14 bases in the middle. CDR1 and CDR2 (germline): SGHDN, FVKESK. The CDR3 has 14 amino acids. CDR3 bases: TGTGCCAGCAGCTCCGGGGTCGGGGTCTATGGCTACACCTTC. Protein product: CASSSGVGVYGYTF.

This chain connects TRBV5-4 to TRBJ2-2; 9 bases agree with TRBD2. The CDR3 runs to 17 residues. Trimming cost V 5 bases and J 0 bases; bases outside gene matches: 8. Germline CDR1 reads SGHNT; CDR2 reads YYREEE (reference sequence). This CDR3 is CASRAGTSPSNTGELFF. DNA for the CDR3: TGTGCCAGCAGGGCCGGGACTAGCCCTTCGAACACCGGGGAGCTGTTTTTT.

This chain uses TRBV6-6 with TRBJ2-1, with D unresolved. Trimming cost V 8 bases and J 0 bases, with 14 bases left between them. The V gene's germline CDR1 is MNHNY and CDR2 SVGAGI (reference sequence). CDR3 size: 15 residues. CDR3 amino acids: CASRWVASSYNEQFF. In nucleotides, the CDR3 is TGTGCCAGCCGTTGGGTGGCTAGCTCCTACAATGAGCAGTTCTTC.

The V gene is TRBV19, the J gene TRBJ1-5; D is possibly TRBD1 (5 bases). The length of the CDR3 is 13 residues. The germline gives CDR1 LNHDA, CDR2 SQIVND (reference sequence). V dropped 5 bases and J dropped 7 bases, with 12 bases sitting between them. The CDR3 here is CASSGAGNQPQHF. The DNA for the CDR3 is TGTGCCAGTAGTGGGGCAGGGAACCAGCCCCAGCATTTT. The full variable domain, completed using reference TRBV19 and TRBJ1-5, is DGGITQSPKYLFRKEGQNVTLSCEQNLNHDAMYWYRQDPGQGLRLIYYSQIVNDFQKGDIAEGYSVSREKKESFPLTVTSAQKNPTAFYLCASSGAGNQPQHFGDGTRLSIL.

J is TRBJ2-5 and V is TRBV5-1; tentatively, D is TRBD2 (6 bases). Trimming removed 4 bases from V and 4 bases from J, with 11 bases in between. CDR3 size: 13 residues. Germline CDR1 and CDR2: SGHRS and YFSETQ. This chain's CDR3 is CASSGGWLETQYF. The CDR3 DNA follows: TGCGCCAGCAGCGGGGGGTGGTTAGAGACCCAGTACTTC.

The table lists this clone with many counts. The chain uses TRBV3-1 (or the pseudogene TRBV3-2) and TRBJ1-2; 7 bases are a match to TRBD1. This CDR3 has 15 amino acids. With V trimmed by 1 base and J by 4 bases, 6 bases remained unmatched. Germline V gene sequence: CDR1 LGHDT, CDR2 YNNKEL (reference sequence). CDR3 sequence reads: CASSQGPGGAYGYTF. CDR3 nucleotide sequence: TGTGCCAGCAGCCAAGGCCCAGGGGGTGCCTATGGCTACACCTTC.